One sample yielded the 21 T cell receptor beta chains listed below, sequenced in a study of T-cell memory formation after mild COVID-19. TCRdb called the 5' RACE reads again in MiXCR, with one record for every CDR3 protein. This sample has around 450,000 distinct CDR3 sequences, with approximately 24% found just once. Sequenced material: PBMCs or a T cell subset sorted from them (not recorded which). All receptors derive from an adult woman who had mild COVID-19 (a few samples of this study predate the infection). Cell type and time point are not known.

The V and J genes are TRBV5-6 and TRBJ1-2; D ambiguous. The ends were cut back, 2 bases at V and 7 bases at J, with 12 bases in the middle. CDR1 is SGHDT, CDR2 YYEEEE, per germline. The CDR3 runs to 13 residues. The CDR3 bases are TGTGCCAGCAGCTTAATTCCCGAGGTTGGCTACACCTTC. Translation gives CASSLIPEVGYTF.

This clonotype turned up a few times. The rearrangement links TRBV5-1 to TRBJ2-1; D not certain. CDR1 SGHRS and CDR2 YFSETQ come from the germline V gene. The CDR3 has 15 amino acids. V lost 0 bases to trimming and J lost 4 bases, with 11 bases between them. For the CDR3, the DNA is TGCGCCAGCAGCTTGGTGATCTCTCAGTACAATGAGCAGTTCTTC. It yields the protein CASSLVISQYNEQFF.

This chain connects TRBV7-9 to TRBJ1-3; D is unresolved. The germline V and J ends were trimmed by 7 bases and 7 bases, with 8 bases remaining between them. Germline values: CDR1 SEHNR, CDR2 FQNEAQ (reference sequence). The CDR3 is 11 residues long. CDR3 sequence reads: CASTQVNTIYF. The CDR3 DNA is TGTGCCAGCACTCAAGTCAACACCATATATTTT.

The chain links TRBV20-1 to TRBJ1-1; 9 bases are a match to TRBD1. Germline V lookup: CDR1 DFQATT, CDR2 SNEGSKA (reference sequence). This CDR3 comprises 17 residues. Germline trimming cut 1 base from V and 1 base from J; bases unmatched to any gene: 10. Here the CDR3 DNA reads TGCAGTGCTAGAGTATTACAGGGGGCTGCCACGAACACTGAAGCTTTCTTT. Protein product: CSARVLQGAATNTEAFF.

V usage is TRBV11-2 and J usage is TRBJ2-3, with D uncertain. V was pared by 4 bases and J by 4 bases, with 12 bases between. Germline loops: CDR1 SGHAT, CDR2 FQNNGV. The CDR3 runs to 14 residues. CDR3 loop: CASSSGGPSDTQYF. CDR3 DNA: TGTGCCAGCAGCTCAGGTGGTCCATCAGATACGCAGTATTTT.

This clonotype was detected only a few times. The chain has TRBV24-1 and TRBJ2-1; the match to TRBD2 covers 11 bases. The CDR3 length is 17 residues. The junction had 7 bases not matched to a gene; V was cut back by 0 bases and J by 7 bases. Per the germline V gene, CDR1 is KGHDR and CDR2 is SFDVKD. This CDR3 reads CATSDLPLTSGNNEQFF. The CDR3 bases are TGTGCCACCAGTGATTTGCCCCTGACTAGCGGGAATAATGAGCAGTTCTTC.

V usage is TRBV7-2 and J usage is TRBJ2-1, with a tentative D call TRBD2 (6 bases). V lost 5 bases, J lost 0 bases, and 11 bases lay in between. Germline-derived CDR1 and CDR2 are SGHTA and FQGNSA. CDR3 size: 15 residues. Written as DNA, the CDR3 is TGTGCCAGCAGCAAGCGACTAGTCTCCTACAATGAGCAGTTCTTC. It is translated as CASSKRLVSYNEQFF.

This clonotype was found a few times. Germline and junction disagree at one end, which may indicate a read error. The V call is TRBV4-2, the J call TRBJ2-7; unclear D gene. Per germline, CDR1 LGHNA and CDR2 YNFKEQ. This CDR3 comprises 12 residues. In DNA, the CDR3 is TGTGCCAGCAGCCAAGGACGGCTAGAGAAATTCTTC. Its translation is CASSQGRLEKFF.

The CDR3 reads CASRRQGHPQAFF. The CDR3 coding sequence is TGTGCAAGTCGTAGACAGGGCCACCCGCAGGCTTTCTTT. This chain links TRBV12-2 with TRBJ1-1; the table names TRBD1, a call not compared with the DNA. TRBV12-2 is labeled a pseudogene. The CDR3 loop spans 13 amino acids.

The chain uses TRBV2 and TRBJ1-6; D is uncertain. V was shortened by 7 bases and J by 7 bases, with 17 bases between the two germline ends. The V gene's germline CDR1 is SNHLY and CDR2 FYNNEI. The CDR3 runs to 15 residues. In nucleotides, the CDR3 is TGTGCCAGCATGGTCGAGGCCCCGGGAAATTCACCCCTCCACTTT. Translation: CASMVEAPGNSPLHF.

This clonotype was counted only a few times. V and J are TRBV5-8 and TRBJ2-3, with TRBD1 identical over 7 bases. The CDR3 length is 15 residues. Germline V gives CDR1 SGHTS, CDR2 YDEGEE. The V gene end was trimmed by 6 bases and the J gene end by 4 bases; junction bases not matched to a gene: 11. In nucleotides, the CDR3 is TGTGCCAGCACCTTCGGCAATCAGGGGGCAGATACGCAGTATTTT. It codes for CASTFGNQGADTQYF.

The chain has TRBV15 and TRBJ1-1; TRBD1 matches 7 bases. The length of the CDR3 is 13 residues. Germline trimming cut 2 bases from V and 5 bases from J; bases unmatched to any gene: 2. From germline, CDR1 is LNHNV and CDR2 YYDKDF (reference sequence). CDR3 DNA: TGTGCCACCAGCAGAAAGGGACAGACTGAAGCTTTCTTT. Translating gives CATSRKGQTEAFF.

V gene TRBV10-3 combines with J gene TRBJ2-1; 13 bases align to TRBD2. This CDR3 has 16 amino acids. CDR1 and CDR2 from the germline V gene are ENHRY and SYGVKD. With V trimmed by 4 bases and J by 4 bases, 4 bases remained unmatched. CDR3 in DNA: TGTGCCATCAGTGGGACTAGCGGGAGCTTGTACAATGAGCAGTTCTTC. This gives the protein CAISGTSGSLYNEQFF.

This clonotype was counted only a few times. This chain links TRBV2 with TRBJ2-3; TRBD2 matches 7 bases. V lost 1 base, J lost 1 base, and 5 bases stayed unmatched. Looked up from germline, CDR1 is SNHLY and CDR2 is FYNNEI. The CDR3 covers 16 residues. CDR3 amino acids: CASSEGTSRRTDTQYF. DNA for the CDR3: TGTGCCAGCAGTGAAGGGACTAGTAGGCGCACAGATACGCAGTATTTT. The full variable domain, its missing parts supplied by reference TRBV2 and TRBJ2-3, is EPEVTQTPSHQVTQMGQEVILRCVPISNHLYFYWYRQILGQKVEFLVSFYNNEISEKSEIFDDQFSVERPDGSNFTLKIRSTKLEDSAMYFCASSEGTSRRTDTQYFGPGTRLTVL.

For this clonotype: The junction shows a germline mismatch at one end, possibly a read error. V usage is TRBV12-3 or TRBV12-4 and J usage is TRBJ1-1, with 9 bases matching TRBD1. CDR3 length: 13 amino acids. The CDR3 bases are TGTGCCACCAGTGAGACAGGGGGCACTGAAGCTTTCTTT. Its translation is CATSETGGTEAFF.

This clonotype has ten or more counts. The gene calls are TRBV6-4 and TRBJ1-2; 8 bases match TRBD1. CDR1 and CDR2 from the germline V gene are MRHNA and SNTAGT. V lost 2 bases to trimming and J lost 6 bases; unmatched junction nucleotides: 8. This CDR3 comprises 15 residues. The CDR3 coding sequence is TGTGCCAGCAGTGACACTCCGGGACAGGTGGATGGCTACACCTTC. The encoded protein is CASSDTPGQVDGYTF.

CDR3 loop: CASSQRPGHANEKLFF. CDR3 DNA: TGCGCCAGCAGCCAGAGACCGGGACATGCTAATGAAAAACTGTTTTTT. The chain carries TRBV4-3 and TRBJ1-4, with D possibly matching TRBD1 (6 bases). Germline V lookup: CDR1 LGHNA, CDR2 YSLEER. V lost 3 bases to trimming and J lost 3 bases, with 14 bases between them. The length of the CDR3 is 16 residues.

This clonotype appeared a few times. This chain connects TRBV2 to TRBJ2-4; 10 nucleotides align to TRBD1. CDR3 length equals 13 residues. Losses at the gene ends were 8 bases for V and 7 bases for J; bases not matched to a gene: 5. CDR1 SNHLY and CDR2 FYNNEI come from the germline V gene. For the CDR3, the DNA is TGTGCCAGCGGGGGGACAGGGGCTAACATTCAGTACTTC. Protein product: CASGGTGANIQYF. Filled out from reference TRBV2 and TRBJ2-4, the complete variable domain reads EPEVTQTPSHQVTQMGQEVILRCVPISNHLYFYWYRQILGQKVEFLVSFYNNEISEKSEIFDDQFSVERPDGSNFTLKIRSTKLEDSAMYFCASGGTGANIQYFGAGTRLSVL.

This clonotype has only a few counts. The V call is TRBV6-5, the J call TRBJ2-2; D ambiguous. V was clipped by 0 bases and J by 6 bases, with 5 bases between them. The CDR3 consists of 13 residues. The germline CDR1 and CDR2 sequences are MNHEY and SVGAGI. The CDR3 nucleotides read TGTGCCAGCAGTTACTCGTTATCCGGGGAGCTGTTTTTT. It encodes CASSYSLSGELFF.

The V gene is TRBV2, the J gene TRBJ1-5, with TRBD1 matching 9 bases. V shed 8 bases, J shed 0 bases, and the junction held 11 bases outside the gene matches. Looked up from germline, CDR1 is SNHLY and CDR2 is FYNNEI. This CDR3 spans 17 amino acids. CDR3 sequence: CASGRTGAAYSNQPQHF. As DNA, the CDR3 is TGTGCCAGCGGACGGACAGGGGCGGCATATAGCAATCAGCCCCAGCATTTT.

This clonotype came up many times. One end of the junction varies from germline; a read error may be responsible. V is TRBV7-2 and J is TRBJ2-3; D uncertain. The CDR3 is 12 amino acids. CDR1 is SGHTA and CDR2 is FQGNSA in the germline V gene. The CDR3 DNA reads TGCGCCAGCAGCTTGGCGGCAGATACGCAGTATTTT. As protein: CASSLAADTQYF.